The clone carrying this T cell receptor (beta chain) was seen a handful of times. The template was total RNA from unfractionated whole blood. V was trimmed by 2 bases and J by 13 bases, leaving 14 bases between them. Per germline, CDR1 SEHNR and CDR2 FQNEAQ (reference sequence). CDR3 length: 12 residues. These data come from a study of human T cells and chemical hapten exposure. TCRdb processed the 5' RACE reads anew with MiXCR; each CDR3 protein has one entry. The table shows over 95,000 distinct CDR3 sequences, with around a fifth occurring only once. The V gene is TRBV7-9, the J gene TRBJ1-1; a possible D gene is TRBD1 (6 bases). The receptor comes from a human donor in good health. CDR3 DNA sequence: TGTGCCAGCAGCTTAATTACAGGGTGGAGTTTCTTT. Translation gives CASSLITGWSFF.